This T cell receptor (beta chain) emerged from a study of CD8 T cells in ankylosing spondylitis. General study points: Ankylosing spondylitis blood appeared to carry a characteristic TCR beta motif of several highly homologous variants.

Researchers built TCR beta libraries using quantitative 5'-RACE with molecular barcodes. TCRdb passed the 5' RACE reads through MiXCR, listing each CDR3 protein once. The repertoire holds roughly 180,000 distinct CDR3 sequences, 9.5% to 13% seen once, with around 29% in the top ten. The CDR3 has 13 residues. Germline lookup yields CDR1 SNHLY and CDR2 FYNNEI. A remark on this clonotype: The antigen is not known. An end of the junction does not agree with germline; a read error may underlie this.

The sequence came from a male donor with ankylosing spondylitis or in good health (not recorded which). The sequencing input was blood, either unsorted or a sorted T cell fraction (not recorded which). The J gene is TRBJ2-3, the V gene TRBV2; unclear D gene. The DNA of the CDR3 is TGTGCCAGCAGTAAAGCAGATACAGATACGCAGTATTTT. Residues: CASSKADTDTQYF.